A selection of T cell receptor beta chains follows, all from one sample in a study of cytomegalovirus exposure and HLA in healthy donors. Clones were read by immunoSEQ multiplex PCR, and TCRdb kept only the in-frame ones, dropping some. The sample carries around 300,000 clones, 75% to 90% recorded once. Sequencing used PBMCs. The receptors here all came from a woman in her thirties in good health and CMV-seropositive. The CDR3 runs from the conserved cysteine through the conserved F or W. D genes are given only for firm matches. Size tells how often a clone was seen (once, few, many) or the class of an expanded clone, and some rows leave it out.

CDR3 DNA: TGTGCCAGCAGCCCCGGTCTAGCGGGAGGTTCCTACGAGCAGTACTTC
CDR3 protein: CASSPGLAGGSYEQYF
D gene: TRBD2
CDR3 length: 16
J gene: TRBJ2-7
clone size: -
V gene: TRBV14

CDR3 DNA: TGTGCCTTCTTAAGGGGAGATAACTATGGCTACACCTTC
CDR3 protein: CAFLRGDNYGYTF
D gene: -
CDR3 length: 13
J gene: TRBJ1-2
clone size: -
V gene: TRBV30

CDR3 DNA: TGTGCCAGCAGCTTCCAAACGAGGACAGCTACCTACGAGCAGTACTTC
CDR3 protein: CASSFQTRTATYEQYF
D gene: -
CDR3 length: 16
J gene: TRBJ2-7
clone size: -
V gene: TRBV7-9

CDR3 DNA: TGCGCCAGCAGCGTCTCGACAGGGGGCAATCAGCCCCAGCATTTT
CDR3 protein: CASSVSTGGNQPQHF
D gene: TRBD1
CDR3 length: 15
J gene: TRBJ1-5
clone size: once
V gene: TRBV5-1

CDR3 DNA: TGTGCCAGCAGTGATAGCGCGGTTAGTGAGCAGTTCTTC
CDR3 protein: CASSDSAVSEQFF
D gene: -
CDR3 length: 13
J gene: TRBJ2-1
clone size: -
V gene: TRBV2

CDR3 DNA: TGTGCCAGCAGCCAAGCGGCCTACGAGCAGTACTTC
CDR3 protein: CASSQAAYEQYF
D gene: -
CDR3 length: 12
J gene: TRBJ2-7
clone size: -
V gene: TRBV4-2

CDR3 DNA: TGTGCCAGCAGTGAAACCGGCGGGGGGGGACGCACCGGGGAGCTGTTTTTT
CDR3 protein: CASSETGGGGRTGELFF
D gene: TRBD2
CDR3 length: 17
J gene: TRBJ2-2
clone size: -
V gene: TRBV2

CDR3 DNA: TGTGCCAGCAGCTCCTCTACAGGGCGCGGCAATCAGCCCCAGCATTTT
CDR3 protein: CASSSSTGRGNQPQHF
D gene: -
CDR3 length: 16
J gene: TRBJ1-5
clone size: -
V gene: TRBV7-9

CDR3 DNA: TGTGCCAGCAGCCAATCCGGCACAGGGCTTTCTGAAGCTTTCTTT
CDR3 protein: CASSQSGTGLSEAFF
D gene: -
CDR3 length: 15
J gene: TRBJ1-1
clone size: -
V gene: TRBV11-3

CDR3 DNA: TGTGCCAGCAGTCCGTACGCTGAGGTGAACACTGAAGCTTTCTTT
CDR3 protein: CASSPYAEVNTEAFF
D gene: -
CDR3 length: 15
J gene: TRBJ1-1
clone size: -
V gene: TRBV28

CDR3 DNA: TGTGCCAGCAGACAGGAGGGAAACACTGAAGCTTTCTTT
CDR3 protein: CASRQEGNTEAFF
D gene: -
CDR3 length: 13
J gene: TRBJ1-1
clone size: -
V gene: TRBV6-6

CDR3 DNA: TGTGCCAGCAGCTTGGGGCAGGGGGCAGGGTATGGCTACACCTTC
CDR3 protein: CASSLGQGAGYGYTF
D gene: TRBD1
CDR3 length: 15
J gene: TRBJ1-2
clone size: -
V gene: TRBV5-4

CDR3 DNA: TGTGCCAGCAGCTTAGTATCCAGTAGGGATCTTCCTAACTACGAGCAGTACTTC
CDR3 protein: CASSLVSSRDLPNYEQYF
D gene: -
CDR3 length: 18
J gene: TRBJ2-7
clone size: -
V gene: TRBV7-9

CDR3 DNA: TGCGCCAGCAGCCACGGACAGGGGGTCACAGATACGCAGTATTTT
CDR3 protein: CASSHGQGVTDTQYF
D gene: TRBD1
CDR3 length: 15
J gene: TRBJ2-3
clone size: -
V gene: TRBV4-1

CDR3 DNA: TGTGCCTGGGGGGGTATGCCGGGTAATTCACCCCTCCACTTT
CDR3 protein: CAWGGMPGNSPLHF
D gene: -
CDR3 length: 14
J gene: TRBJ1-6
clone size: few
V gene: TRBV30

CDR3 DNA: TGTGCCAGCTCACCACCCGCGACAGGGGGCGATGAGCAGTTCTTC
CDR3 protein: CASSPPATGGDEQFF
D gene: TRBD1
CDR3 length: 15
J gene: TRBJ2-1
clone size: -
V gene: TRBV18

CDR3 DNA: TGTGCCAGCAGATCCGGGACAGGGGTTAATCAGCCCCAGCATTTT
CDR3 protein: CASRSGTGVNQPQHF
D gene: TRBD1
CDR3 length: 15
J gene: TRBJ1-5
clone size: -
V gene: TRBV7-8

CDR3 DNA: TGTGCCAGCAGCTACGGGACAGGGGGGTACGAGCAGTACTTC
CDR3 protein: CASSYGTGGYEQYF
D gene: TRBD1
CDR3 length: 14
J gene: TRBJ2-7
clone size: -
V gene: TRBV11-2

CDR3 DNA: TGTGCCAGCAGTTTAACAGGGGGCGTTGGCCCGTTTGCAGATACGCAGTATTTT
CDR3 protein: CASSLTGGVGPFADTQYF
D gene: TRBD1
CDR3 length: 18
J gene: TRBJ2-3
clone size: once
V gene: TRBV27

CDR3 DNA: TGCGCCAGCAGCCTGGGGACTAGCGGGAACACCTACGAGCAGTACTTC
CDR3 protein: CASSLGTSGNTYEQYF
D gene: TRBD2
CDR3 length: 16
J gene: TRBJ2-7
clone size: -
V gene: TRBV5-1

CDR3 DNA: TGTGCCAGCAGTATCACAAGGGGCGGCTATAATGGCTACACCTTC
CDR3 protein: CASSITRGGYNGYTF
D gene: -
CDR3 length: 15
J gene: TRBJ1-2
clone size: -
V gene: TRBV27

CDR3 DNA: TGTGCCAGCAGTCTCGTCCAGGGGATTTATGAAAAACTGTTTTTT
CDR3 protein: CASSLVQGIYEKLFF
D gene: -
CDR3 length: 15
J gene: TRBJ1-4
clone size: -
V gene: TRBV28

CDR3 DNA: TGCGCCAGCAGCCAAGTTCCAGGGAACTATGGCTACACCTTC
CDR3 protein: CASSQVPGNYGYTF
D gene: -
CDR3 length: 14
J gene: TRBJ1-2
clone size: once
V gene: TRBV4-3

CDR3 DNA: TGCGCCAGCAGCCAAGGGGACAGGGGCATCGGGAACACTGAAGCTTTCTTT
CDR3 protein: CASSQGDRGIGNTEAFF
D gene: TRBD1
CDR3 length: 17
J gene: TRBJ1-1
clone size: -
V gene: TRBV4-1

CDR3 DNA: TGTGCCAGCAGTCCCCGATCAGCGGGGCTACCACAGTATTTT
CDR3 protein: CASSPRSAGLPQYF
D gene: TRBD2
CDR3 length: 14
J gene: TRBJ2-3
clone size: -
V gene: TRBV27

CDR3 DNA: TGTGCCAGCAGCTTTGGACAGGGCTACGAGCAGTACTTC
CDR3 protein: CASSFGQGYEQYF
D gene: TRBD1
CDR3 length: 13
J gene: TRBJ2-7
clone size: -
V gene: TRBV13

CDR3 DNA: TGCAGCGTTATATCTAGCAATCAGCCCCAGCATTTT
CDR3 protein: CSVISSNQPQHF
D gene: -
CDR3 length: 12
J gene: TRBJ1-5
clone size: -
V gene: TRBV29-1

CDR3 DNA: TGCGCCAGCACCTCCCGTGGCGGTTTCGTCACAGATACGCAGTATTTT
CDR3 protein: CASTSRGGFVTDTQYF
D gene: -
CDR3 length: 16
J gene: TRBJ2-3
clone size: once
V gene: TRBV4-1

CDR3 DNA: TGCGCCAGCAGCCCCCGGGACAGGGGAACGCAGTATTTT
CDR3 protein: CASSPRDRGTQYF
D gene: TRBD1
CDR3 length: 13
J gene: TRBJ2-3
clone size: -
V gene: TRBV5-1

CDR3 DNA: TGTGCCAGCAGTTTCCCTAGCGGGATCTCCTACGAGCAGTACTTC
CDR3 protein: CASSFPSGISYEQYF
D gene: TRBD2
CDR3 length: 15
J gene: TRBJ2-7
clone size: -
V gene: TRBV28

CDR3 DNA: TGTGCCAGCAGCGTAGGGATTGCAGGGGAAGGCTACACCTTC
CDR3 protein: CASSVGIAGEGYTF
D gene: -
CDR3 length: 14
J gene: TRBJ1-2
clone size: -
V gene: TRBV9

CDR3 DNA: TGTGCCAGCAGCGAATCCGGGACAGGGACGGGCGAGCAGTACTTC
CDR3 protein: CASSESGTGTGEQYF
D gene: TRBD1
CDR3 length: 15
J gene: TRBJ2-7
clone size: -
V gene: TRBV5-6

CDR3 DNA: TGCGCCAGCAGCCCACTGGCGGGAGGGACAGATACGCAGTATTTT
CDR3 protein: CASSPLAGGTDTQYF
D gene: TRBD2
CDR3 length: 15
J gene: TRBJ2-3
clone size: -
V gene: TRBV4-3

CDR3 DNA: TGTGCCAGCAGTCTGGGGAATTCACCCCTCCACTTT
CDR3 protein: CASSLGNSPLHF
D gene: -
CDR3 length: 12
J gene: TRBJ1-6
clone size: -
V gene: TRBV25-1

CDR3 DNA: TGTGCCAGCAGCCAAGGCGACGACTTGGGAAATGAGCAGTTCTTC
CDR3 protein: CASSQGDDLGNEQFF
D gene: -
CDR3 length: 15
J gene: TRBJ2-1
clone size: -
V gene: TRBV11-3

CDR3 DNA: TGCGCCAGCAGCTTGGAAGACAGGGGGAGGCTGAACACTGAAGCTTTCTTT
CDR3 protein: CASSLEDRGRLNTEAFF
D gene: TRBD1
CDR3 length: 17
J gene: TRBJ1-1
clone size: -
V gene: TRBV5-1

CDR3 DNA: TGTGCCAGCAGCTCCCAGGGAGGGGACGAGCAGTACTTC
CDR3 protein: CASSSQGGDEQYF
D gene: TRBD2
CDR3 length: 13
J gene: TRBJ2-7
clone size: -
V gene: TRBV7-9

CDR3 DNA: TGTGCCAGCAACCCACTAGCGGGGGCTAGCAGGAATGAGCAGTTCTTC
CDR3 protein: CASNPLAGASRNEQFF
D gene: TRBD2
CDR3 length: 16
J gene: TRBJ2-1
clone size: -
V gene: TRBV27

CDR3 DNA: TGTGCCAGCAGTGCAGGACAGGGAACGAGGACAGATACGCAGTATTTT
CDR3 protein: CASSAGQGTRTDTQYF
D gene: TRBD1
CDR3 length: 16
J gene: TRBJ2-3
clone size: few
V gene: TRBV2

CDR3 DNA: TGTGCCAGCAGCGGCCAGACTAGCGGAAACAATGAGCAGTTCTTC
CDR3 protein: CASSGQTSGNNEQFF
D gene: TRBD2
CDR3 length: 15
J gene: TRBJ2-1
clone size: -
V gene: TRBV7-8

CDR3 DNA: TGTGCCAGCAGCGTGGGGGTCGAGCAGTACTTC
CDR3 protein: CASSVGVEQYF
D gene: -
CDR3 length: 11
J gene: TRBJ2-7
clone size: -
V gene: TRBV9

CDR3 DNA: TGTGCCAGCAGCCAAGTCAAGACGGTCAATGAAAAACTGTTTTTT
CDR3 protein: CASSQVKTVNEKLFF
D gene: -
CDR3 length: 15
J gene: TRBJ1-4
clone size: -
V gene: TRBV14

CDR3 DNA: TGTGCCAGCAGCTTATCCGGGGACTTACAAGTTCCTGAAGCTTTCTTT
CDR3 protein: CASSLSGDLQVPEAFF
D gene: -
CDR3 length: 16
J gene: TRBJ1-1
clone size: -
V gene: TRBV13